Detailed here is one TCR beta chain. The antigen is undetermined. The data were produced by immunoSEQ multiplex PCR, yet TCRdb's version contains in-frame clones alone and is incomplete. This sample yields millions of clones, of which about 93% are seen a single time; more than 1.5% belongs to the top ten. This sample was taken from a study of shared clonotypes between healthy human individuals. Study findings and constraints: The four-donor shared clonotypes exceeded non-shared clonotypes in generation probability, with non-shared ones scoring lower.

Naive CD8 cells lacked CD45RO and underwent positive selection for CCR7, leaving out terminally differentiated effector memory CD45RA+ cells. The sample comprised naive CD8+ T cells from PBMCs. This clonotype was sampled from a man between 18 and 29 years old in good health. Some clones in this sample may be carry-over from other donors' samples.

Written as DNA, the CDR3 is TGTGCCAGCAGCGACGGAGGGACCGCGGATGAAAAACTGTTTTTT. It yields the protein CASSDGGTADEKLFF. V gene TRBV9 combines with J gene TRBJ1-4; tentative D call: TRBD1 (5 bases). The CDR3 spans 15 residues. Germline CDR1 reads SGDLS; CDR2 reads YYNGEE. V was shortened by 3 bases and J by 6 bases, with 15 bases between the two germline ends.